The T cell receptor beta chain under discussion was sequenced for a study of blood T cell repertoires in COVID-19. In the study overall: The United States, Italy and Spain were the sources of the acute and convalescent COVID-19 samples. Sample material is recorded as cDNA or gDNA derived from T cells, B-cell-depleted T cells, or PBMCs.

As processed by the authors: Reference gene primer amplification gave nucleated cell count estimates. TCRdb keeps only in-frame clones here, not all; method: immunoSEQ multiplex PCR. V, J and clone size were drawn from that table, and D and trimming were deduced from the DNA. The sample has about 59,000 clones, approximately 80% seen once. The V gene's germline CDR1 is SNHLY and CDR2 FYNNEI. The germline V and J ends were trimmed by 0 bases and 8 bases, with 12 bases remaining between them. This CDR3 is 14 amino acids long. The sequenced material came from peripheral blood. The rearrangement links TRBV2 to TRBJ2-3, with D tentatively TRBD2 (6 bases). The sequence was collected from a man in his 60s with COVID-19, enrolled during active disease. The CDR3 is CASSEAGRRGTQYF. As DNA, the CDR3 is TGTGCCAGCAGTGAAGCGGGCCGGCGGGGTACGCAGTATTTT.